Here is one TCR beta chain with its context. No antigen is known for it. This sample is part of a study of a mutant IDH1 vaccine in newly diagnosed glioma. Background on the study: Treated individuals were about 62% male and about 38% female, averaging about 40 years of age. Patients were pretreated with radiotherapy, temozolomide, or both, mostly both. Study-level points and caveats: Pseudoprogression appeared independent of alterations in top peripheral clonotypes.

As for time point: baseline, week 1 (first vaccination visit). Noted treatment: pre-vaccination baseline after standard-of-care therapy. New WHO grade 3 or 4 IDH1-mutant, ATRX-lost astrocytomas were present in all donors. Germline CDR1 reads SGHAT; CDR2 reads FQNNGV. The germline V and J ends were trimmed by 5 bases and 1 base, with 6 bases remaining between them. The CDR3 is 12 residues long. TCRdb's copy holds only in-frame clones and misses some; the assay was immunoSEQ multiplex PCR. The data show approximately 36,000 clones, roughly 92% seen once. This TCR was recovered from a man aged 18 to 35 with glioma. The source material was PBMCs, sampled from a glioma patient treated with radiotherapy, temozolomide or both. The chain is built from TRBV11-2 and TRBJ2-7; no clear D. This CDR3 is CASSQVSYEQYF. The CDR3 region has the DNA TGTGCCAGCAGCCAGGTTTCCTACGAGCAGTACTTC.